A single sample is the source of the 14 T cell receptor beta chains below, sequenced in a study of T cell responses to AZD1222 COVID-19 vaccine. Assay: immunoSEQ multiplex PCR; the TCRdb copy retains only in-frame clones and omits some. The sample shows tens of thousands of clones, almost 80% of them seen only once. The sequencing here drew on peripheral blood, taken on day 0 of AZD1222 vaccination. The receptors shown here come from an adult in good health.

The rearrangement joins TRBV24-1 to TRBJ1-2; TRBD1 might be the D (6 bases). The CDR3 has 12 residues. Germline assignment: CDR1 KGHDR and CDR2 SFDVKD. The V gene lost 12 bases and the J gene lost 2 bases, with 12 bases spanning the gap. In DNA, the CDR3 is TGTGCCGTCTCTACAGGGAACTATGGCTACACCTTC. As protein: CAVSTGNYGYTF.

The V gene is TRBV3-1 (or the pseudogene TRBV3-2), the J gene TRBJ1-4; tentative D call: TRBD1 (6 bases). The V end lost 4 bases, the J end lost 4 bases, and 19 bases lay between the germline ends. Germline V lookup: CDR1 LGHDT, CDR2 YNNKEL (reference sequence). CDR3 length equals 17 residues. CDR3 sequence (DNA): TGTGCCAGCAGCCCGACGGGGCGGGGACAACTTAATGAAAAACTGTTTTTT. Encoded protein: CASSPTGRGQLNEKLFF.

The chain couples TRBV5-4 to TRBJ2-4; 7 bases are a match to TRBD1. The CDR3 length is 14 residues. Germline V gene data show CDR1 as SGHNT and CDR2 as YYREEE (reference sequence). Trimming cost V 4 bases and J 5 bases; bases outside gene matches: 6. CDR3 coding DNA: TGTGCCAGCAGCCTTCCGGGACAGCAAAACATTCAGTACTTC. It is translated as CASSLPGQQNIQYF.

This sequence joins TRBV7-9 and TRBJ2-1; a possible D gene is TRBD2 (5 bases). Looked up from germline, CDR1 is SEHNR and CDR2 is FQNEAQ (reference sequence). This CDR3 region has 13 residues. Trimming stripped 5 bases from V and 8 bases from J, with 13 bases between. The DNA of the CDR3 is TGTGCCAGCAGCACCCCGCGCGGGCATGAGCAGTTCTTC. Translating gives CASSTPRGHEQFF.

V is TRBV5-4 and J is TRBJ2-7; D gene uncertain. CDR1 is SGHNT and CDR2 is YYREEE in the germline V gene (reference sequence). The CDR3 length is 12 residues. V was trimmed by 2 bases and J by 6 bases, leaving 9 bases between them. CDR3 bases: TGTGCCAGCAGCTTCTCCACCGGCGAGCAGTACTTC. It is translated as CASSFSTGEQYF.

The V and J genes are TRBV10-3 and TRBJ1-5, with a tentative D call TRBD1 (6 bases). The CDR3 totals 15 residues. Trimming left V 10 bases short and J 3 bases short, with 19 bases between. Germline loops: CDR1 ENHRY, CDR2 SYGVKD. DNA of the CDR3: TGTGCCACCCCCATTTTGCGGGACAACAATCAGCCCCAGCATTTT. This sequence encodes CATPILRDNNQPQHF.

Notes on this clone: Different DNA sequences within this sample yield the same CDR3. V and J are TRBV7-7 and TRBJ2-1; 12 positions match TRBD2. Trimming at V came to 0 bases and at J to 4 bases, leaving 1 base not matched to a gene. The length of the CDR3 is 16 residues. Germline-derived CDR1 and CDR2 are SSHAT and FNYEAQ (reference sequence). Here the CDR3 DNA reads TGTGCCAGCAGCTTAGCAGGACTAGCGGGGTACAATGAGCAGTTCTTC. This gives the protein CASSLAGLAGYNEQFF.

The V and J genes are TRBV2 and TRBJ1-2; TRBD1 agrees at 8 bases. The J segment lost 4 bases and the V segment lost 2 bases, leaving 3 bases of the junction unmatched. Germline V gene sequence: CDR1 SNHLY, CDR2 FYNNEI. The CDR3 loop spans 14 amino acids. CDR3 sequence (DNA): TGTGCCAGCAGTGAACATGGACAGGGCTATGGCTACACCTTC. Residues: CASSEHGQGYGYTF.

The chain couples TRBV27 to TRBJ2-3; TRBD2 aligns across 9 bases. Germline V gene data show CDR1 as MNHEY and CDR2 as SMNVEV (reference sequence). Trimming cost V 5 bases and J 6 bases; bases outside gene matches: 12. The CDR3 totals 16 residues. CDR3 region: CASSTPGLAGTDTQYF. The CDR3 coding sequence is TGTGCCAGCAGTACTCCGGGTCTAGCGGGAACTGATACGCAGTATTTT.

This chain uses TRBV14 with TRBJ2-2, with D hard to call. CDR3 length: 14 amino acids. Trimming took off 5 bases at V and 3 bases at J, with 10 bases between the two ends. Germline V lookup: CDR1 SGHDN, CDR2 FVKESK. In DNA form, the CDR3 reads TGTGCCAGCAGCATTCAACCGCACACCGGGGAGCTGTTTTTT. This translates into CASSIQPHTGELFF.

With respect to this clone: Sequence at one end of the junction differs from germline and may be a read error. V usage is TRBV19 and J usage is TRBJ1-2, with 9 bases lining up with TRBD1. The CDR3 is 15 amino acids. Germline V gives CDR1 LNHDA, CDR2 SQIVND (reference sequence). The CDR3: CASRIPTGGRYGHTF. DNA for the CDR3: TGTGCCAGTAGGATCCCGACAGGGGGGCGGTATGGCCACACCTTC. Full variable domain (rest looked up from reference TRBV19 and TRBJ1-2): DGGITQSPKYLFRKEGQNVTLSCEQNLNHDAMYWYRQDPGQGLRLIYYSQIVNDFQKGDIAEGYSVSREKKESFPLTVTSAQKNPTAFYLCASRIPTGGRYGHTFGSGTRLTVV.

The V gene is TRBV15, the J gene TRBJ1-4, with D unclear. V was shortened by 1 base and J by 10 bases, with 10 bases between the two germline ends. CDR3 size: 13 residues. Per germline, CDR1 LNHNV and CDR2 YYDKDF (reference sequence). CDR3 DNA: TGTGCCACCAGCAGAGTATCAGGTTCAAAACTGTTTTTT. The encoded protein is CATSRVSGSKLFF.

A single count supports this clone. This rearrangement joins TRBV5-8 to TRBJ2-7; TRBD1 or TRBD2 may be the D gene (6 bases each). Trimming removed 2 bases from V and 6 bases from J, with 12 bases in between. From germline, CDR1 is SGHTS and CDR2 YDEGEE. This CDR3 spans 13 amino acids. The CDR3 reads CASSLTGGAEQYF. Written as DNA, the CDR3 is TGTGCCAGCAGCTTAACCGGGGGCGCCGAGCAGTACTTC.

The gene calls are TRBV20-1 and TRBJ2-2; 8 bases line up with TRBD1. Looked up from germline, CDR1 is DFQATT and CDR2 is SNEGSKA (reference sequence). The CDR3 extends over 15 amino acids. With 3 bases clipped from V and 5 bases from J, the junction kept 8 bases outside the gene matches. CDR3: CSASGQGAVTGELFF. The DNA for the CDR3 is TGCAGTGCTAGTGGCCAGGGGGCTGTTACCGGGGAGCTGTTTTTT.